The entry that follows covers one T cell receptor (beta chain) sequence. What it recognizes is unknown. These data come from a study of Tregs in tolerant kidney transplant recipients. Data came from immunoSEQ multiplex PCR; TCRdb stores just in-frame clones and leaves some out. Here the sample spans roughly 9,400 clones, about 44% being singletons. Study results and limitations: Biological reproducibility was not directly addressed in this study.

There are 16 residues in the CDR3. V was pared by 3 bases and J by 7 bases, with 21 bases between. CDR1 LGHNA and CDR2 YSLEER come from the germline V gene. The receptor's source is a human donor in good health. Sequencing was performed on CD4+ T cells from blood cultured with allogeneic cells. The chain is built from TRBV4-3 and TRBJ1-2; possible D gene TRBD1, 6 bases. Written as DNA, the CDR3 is TGCGCCAGCAGCCAGGCCGTAAAACAGGGTACGGGTGGCTACACCTTC. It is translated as CASSQAVKQGTGGYTF.